This is a list of T cell receptor beta chains from one sample in a study of T cell responses to AZD1222 COVID-19 vaccine. TCRdb's table, derived via immunoSEQ multiplex PCR, lists solely in-frame clones and lacks some. The sample yields fewer than 150,000 clones, roughly 93% seen once. The starting material was peripheral blood, obtained on day 0 of AZD1222 vaccination. All receptors come from an adult in good health. Both conserved end residues are part of each CDR3. The D gene is left open where the match is weak. Rows give clone size only sometimes, using once, few, many, or a class for an expanded clone.

d_gene,j_gene,abundance,v_gene,CDR3aa,CDR3nt
TRBD2,TRBJ2-1,-,TRBV7-9,CASSLTSGMSSYNEQFF,TGTGCCAGCAGTTTGACTAGCGGGATGAGCTCCTACAATGAGCAGTTCTTC
-,TRBJ2-3,-,TRBV7-9,CASSQSPAAPTDTQYF,TGTGCCAGCAGCCAATCCCCAGCGGCCCCTACAGATACGCAGTATTTT
-,TRBJ2-5,-,TRBV6-5,CASRKDEETQYF,TGTGCCAGCAGAAAGGACGAAGAGACCCAGTACTTC
-,TRBJ2-1,once,TRBV4-1,CASSLGIQNEQFF,TGCGCCAGCAGCCTCGGGATCCAGAATGAGCAGTTCTTC
-,TRBJ1-1,-,TRBV2,CASSFRTANTEAFF,TGTGCCAGCAGCTTCCGGACAGCCAACACTGAAGCTTTCTTT
TRBD1,TRBJ2-2,-,TRBV11-2,CASSSTGTGGNTGELFF,TGTGCCAGCAGCTCAACCGGGACAGGGGGCAACACCGGGGAGCTGTTTTTT
TRBD1,TRBJ2-7,-,TRBV28,CASSPGGGFSYEQYF,TGTGCCAGCAGTCCAGGGGGTGGGTTTTCGTACGAGCAGTACTTC
-,TRBJ1-4,-,TRBV28,CASSSSGEGTKEKLFF,TGTGCCAGCAGCTCATCGGGGGAGGGTACGAAAGAAAAACTGTTTTTT
-,TRBJ1-2,-,TRBV3-1/TRBV3-2,CASSRRQEYGYTF,TGTGCCAGCAGCCGTCGACAGGAGTATGGCTACACCTTC
-,TRBJ2-5,-,TRBV6-6,CASNAPGPQETQYF,TGTGCCAGCAATGCACCGGGGCCACAAGAGACCCAGTACTTC
TRBD2,TRBJ2-5,-,TRBV19,CASSIMGGVQETQYF,TGTGCCAGTAGTATCATGGGAGGGGTCCAAGAGACCCAGTACTTC
TRBD1,TRBJ1-6,-,TRBV3-1/TRBV3-2,CASSRDSRLGALHF,TGTGCCAGCAGCCGGGACAGCCGCCTTGGGGCCCTCCACTTT
-,TRBJ2-2,-,TRBV19,CASSLGTGNTGELFF,TGTGCCAGTAGCCTAGGGACGGGGAACACCGGGGAGCTGTTTTTT
TRBD2,TRBJ2-1,-,TRBV10-2,CASRTGGVYNEQFF,TGCGCCAGCAGGACGGGAGGAGTCTACAATGAGCAGTTCTTC
TRBD2,TRBJ2-1,-,TRBV7-3,CASSLTSTSAYTGEQFF,TGTGCCAGCAGCCTCACCTCGACTAGCGCATATACGGGTGAGCAGTTCTTC
-,TRBJ1-4,-,TRBV7-9,CASSLSATNEKLFF,TGTGCCAGCAGCTTATCAGCAACTAATGAAAAACTGTTTTTT
-,TRBJ2-7,once,TRBV7-9,CASSPIEGSYEQYF,TGTGCCAGCAGCCCTATTGAGGGGTCCTACGAGCAGTACTTC
-,TRBJ2-4,-,TRBV5-1,CASSWEKTGGAAKNIQYF,TGCGCCAGCAGCTGGGAGAAAACCGGGGGCGCGGCCAAAAACATTCAGTACTTC
-,TRBJ1-4,-,TRBV28,CASSPPVRGQKLFF,TGTGCCAGCAGCCCGCCCGTTCGAGGGCAAAAACTGTTTTTT
-,TRBJ1-1,once,TRBV19,CASSIMGRATEAFF,TGTGCCAGTAGTATCATGGGCCGGGCCACTGAAGCTTTCTTT
-,TRBJ1-2,-,TRBV11-1,CASSPDNYGYTF,TGTGCCAGCAGCCCCGACAACTATGGCTACACCTTC
TRBD2,TRBJ2-3,-,TRBV5-4,CASSTGLEPDTQYF,TGTGCCAGCAGCACGGGACTAGAACCGGATACGCAGTATTTT
-,TRBJ1-3,-,TRBV7-9,CASSQDTDVNTIYF,TGTGCCAGCAGCCAGGACACCGACGTTAACACCATATATTTT
TRBD2,TRBJ2-7,-,TRBV19,CASSMTSGSGEQYF,TGTGCCAGTAGTATGACTAGCGGGAGTGGAGAGCAGTACTTC
TRBD1,TRBJ1-2,-,TRBV30,CACSRQGLYSYGYTF,TGTGCCTGTAGTCGACAGGGGCTTTACTCCTATGGCTACACCTTC
-,TRBJ1-1,-,TRBV6-2/TRBV6-3,CASSRRSFGTFF,TGTGCCAGCAGCCGACGGTCCTTCGGAACTTTCTTT
TRBD2,TRBJ2-3,-,TRBV7-9,CASSNGLAEITDTQYF,TGTGCCAGCAGCAACGGACTAGCTGAGATCACAGATACGCAGTATTTT
-,TRBJ1-5,-,TRBV21-1,CASSKQGRVDQPQHF,TGTGCCAGCAGCAAACAGGGTAGAGTGGATCAGCCCCAGCATTTT
-,TRBJ1-3,-,TRBV28,CASSVQASGNTIYF,TGTGCCAGCAGTGTACAGGCCTCTGGAAACACCATATATTTT
TRBD1,TRBJ1-1,-,TRBV4-2,CASSQDRIRQGNTEAFF,TGTGCCAGCAGCCAAGACCGTATTAGACAGGGTAACACTGAAGCTTTCTTT
TRBD2,TRBJ2-3,-,TRBV2,CASETGRGGATDTQYF,TGTGCCAGCGAAACGGGGAGGGGAGGGGCCACAGATACGCAGTATTTT
-,TRBJ1-6,-,TRBV6-6,CASKDGQNSPLHF,TGTGCCAGCAAGGACGGCCAGAATTCACCCCTCCACTTT
-,TRBJ1-5,-,TRBV27,CASSLNSYNQPQHF,TGTGCCAGCAGTTTAAACAGCTACAATCAGCCCCAGCATTTT
-,TRBJ1-1,-,TRBV18,CASSPPLLSGKNFGTEAFF,TGTGCCAGCTCACCACCGCTTCTTTCCGGGAAAAACTTTGGCACTGAAGCTTTCTTT
TRBD1,TRBJ1-5,-,TRBV11-2,CASSGNRGGNQPQHF,TGTGCCAGCAGCGGCAACAGGGGGGGCAATCAGCCCCAGCATTTT
-,TRBJ1-3,-,TRBV25-1,CASSDRQRFYTIYF,TGTGCCAGCAGTGATAGACAGCGGTTCTACACCATATATTTT